The entry below gives a single T cell receptor beta chain sequence along with its context. This may stem from a read error, because a much larger clone lies one nucleotide away. Trimming took 0 bases from V and 8 from J; bases not matched to a gene: 11. There are 17 residues in the CDR3. CDR1 is MNHEY and CDR2 is SVGAGI in the germline V gene. This sample is part of a study of T cells after yellow fever vaccination. Generation of TCR cDNA used 5'RACE template switching (which added a universal primer site and UMIs). A single record per CDR3 protein comes from TCRdb applying MiXCR to the 5' RACE reads. Of 400,000 or so distinct CDR3 sequences in the sample, 9.5% to 13% were seen once.

The V and J genes are TRBV6-5 and TRBJ2-1; 9 positions match TRBD2. The input for sequencing was PBMCs, taken on the day of the first yellow fever vaccination. This TCR derives from a man between 18 and 35 years old who received the YFV17D yellow fever vaccine. The DNA for the CDR3 is TGTGCCAGCAGTTACTCTCTAGCGGGGTGTGGGCTCGATGAGCAGTTCTTC. It translates to CASSYSLAGCGLDEQFF.